This note documents a single T cell receptor (beta chain) sequence. The source of the sample is a study of control samples from healthy donors and cancer patients. V lost 6 bases to trimming and J lost 6 bases; unmatched junction nucleotides: 7. Germline lookup yields CDR1 SNHLY and CDR2 FYNNEI. This CDR3 has 14 residues. This table comes from immunoSEQ multiplex PCR, and its TCRdb copy is limited to in-frame clones, with some not included. Of roughly 200,000 clones listed, about 90% are singletons. Specimen: blood. This receptor was obtained from a man younger than 45 in good health. The genes are TRBV2 and TRBJ2-7, with 11 bases that match TRBD2. The CDR3 DNA follows: TGTGCCAGCAGAGCGACTAGCGGGGTAGGCGAGCAGTACTTC. As protein: CASRATSGVGEQYF.